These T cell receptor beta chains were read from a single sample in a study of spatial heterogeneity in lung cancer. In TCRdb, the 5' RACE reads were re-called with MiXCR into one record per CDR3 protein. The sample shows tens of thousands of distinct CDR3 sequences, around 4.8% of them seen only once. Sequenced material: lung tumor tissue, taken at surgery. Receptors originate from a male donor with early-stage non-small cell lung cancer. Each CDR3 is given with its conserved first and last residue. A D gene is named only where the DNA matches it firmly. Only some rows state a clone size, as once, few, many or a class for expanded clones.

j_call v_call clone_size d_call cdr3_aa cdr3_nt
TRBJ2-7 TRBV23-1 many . CASSPRVGSSYEQYF TGCGCCAGCAGTCCCAGAGTTGGTAGCTCCTACGAGCAGTACTTC
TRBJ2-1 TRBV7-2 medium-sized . CASSPEEQTPYNEQFF TGTGCCAGCAGCCCGGAGGAGCAGACCCCCTACAATGAGCAGTTCTTC
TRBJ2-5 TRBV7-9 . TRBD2 CASRRSGGQETQYF TGTGCCAGCAGGAGAAGCGGGGGACAAGAGACCCAGTACTTC
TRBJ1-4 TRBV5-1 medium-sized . CASSLGRLATNEKLFF TGCGCCAGCAGCTTAGGGCGGCTAGCAACTAATGAAAAACTGTTTTTT
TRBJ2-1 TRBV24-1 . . CATSDSVAVHGQFF TGTGCCACCAGTGATTCAGTAGCGGTACATGGGCAGTTCTTC
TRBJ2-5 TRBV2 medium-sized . CASMYQETQYF TGTGCCAGCATGTACCAAGAGACCCAGTACTTC
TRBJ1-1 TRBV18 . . CASSPRATAPEAFF TGTGCCAGCTCACCACGGGCCACCGCCCCTGAAGCTTTCTTT
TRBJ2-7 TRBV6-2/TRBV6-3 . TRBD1 CASSSGTGTYEQYF TGTGCCAGCAGTTCCGGGACAGGCACCTACGAGCAGTACTTC
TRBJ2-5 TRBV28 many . CASSHPSTETQYF TGTGCCAGCAGTCATCCTTCCACGGAGACCCAGTACTTC
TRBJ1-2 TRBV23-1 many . CASSQPGREANYGYTF TGCGCCAGCAGTCAACCGGGGAGGGAAGCTAACTATGGCTACACCTTC
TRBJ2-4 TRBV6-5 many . CASSPLTGGNIQYF TGTGCCAGCAGCCCCCTTACGGGTGGAAACATTCAGTACTTC
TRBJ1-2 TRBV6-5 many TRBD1 CASSYHRPGQGQKGYTF TGTGCCAGCAGTTACCACCGTCCGGGACAGGGGCAGAAAGGCTACACCTTC
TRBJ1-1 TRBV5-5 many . CASTLPATEEAFF TGTGCCAGCACCCTCCCGGCTACAGAAGAAGCTTTCTTT
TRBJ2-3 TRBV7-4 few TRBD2 CASSLTASGMHGTQYF TGTGCCAGCAGCTTAACGGCTAGCGGGATGCATGGTACGCAGTATTTT
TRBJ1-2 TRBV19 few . CASSIPGAYGYTF TGTGCCAGTAGTATACCAGGGGCCTATGGCTACACCTTC
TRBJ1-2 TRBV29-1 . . CSVGRVDYGYTF TGCAGCGTTGGCAGGGTGGACTATGGCTACACCTTC
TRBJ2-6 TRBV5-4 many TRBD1 CASSFRGGRSGANVLTF TGTGCCAGCAGCTTTCGAGGGGGCCGGTCTGGGGCCAACGTCCTGACTTTC
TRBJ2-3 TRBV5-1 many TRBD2 CASSSIAGGLADTQYF TGCGCCAGCAGCTCCATAGCGGGGGGGCTGGCAGATACGCAGTATTTT